This T cell receptor beta chain originates from a study of identical twins' blood T cells. TCRdb re-analysed the 5' RACE reads in MiXCR, keeping a single row per CDR3 protein. The repertoire holds about 370,000 distinct CDR3 sequences, with roughly 27% as singletons. Sequencing was done on a sample of PBMCs. The sequence was obtained from a woman aged 18-49 years in good health.

CDR3 sequence (DNA): TGTGCCAGTAGTCTCGGGGGCCTCTCGGGCAATGAGCAGTTCTTC. It is translated as CASSLGGLSGNEQFF. The chain links TRBV19 to TRBJ2-1; possibly TRBD1 or TRBD2 for D (6 bases each). Per the germline V gene, CDR1 is LNHDA and CDR2 is SQIVND (reference sequence). The CDR3 length is 15 residues. The V end was cut by 5 bases, the J end by 6 bases, with 17 bases between.